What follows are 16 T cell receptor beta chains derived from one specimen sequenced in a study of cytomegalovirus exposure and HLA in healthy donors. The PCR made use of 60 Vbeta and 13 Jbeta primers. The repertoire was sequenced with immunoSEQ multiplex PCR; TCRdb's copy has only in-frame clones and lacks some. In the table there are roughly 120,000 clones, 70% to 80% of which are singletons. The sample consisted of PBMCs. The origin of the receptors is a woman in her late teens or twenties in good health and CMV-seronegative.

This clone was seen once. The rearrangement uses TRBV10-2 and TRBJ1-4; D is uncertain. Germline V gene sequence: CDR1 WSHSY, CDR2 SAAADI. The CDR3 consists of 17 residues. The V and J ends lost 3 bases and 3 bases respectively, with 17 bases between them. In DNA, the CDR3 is TGCGCCAGCAGTGACCCCGCATCTCCGGACTCTAATGAAAAACTGTTTTTT. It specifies CASSDPASPDSNEKLFF.

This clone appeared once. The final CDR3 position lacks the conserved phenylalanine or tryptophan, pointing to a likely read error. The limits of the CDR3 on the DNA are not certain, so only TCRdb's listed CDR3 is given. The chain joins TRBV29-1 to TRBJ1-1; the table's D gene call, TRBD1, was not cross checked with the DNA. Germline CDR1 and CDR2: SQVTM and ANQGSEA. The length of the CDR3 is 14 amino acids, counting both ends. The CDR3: CSVDAWGSGTEALV.

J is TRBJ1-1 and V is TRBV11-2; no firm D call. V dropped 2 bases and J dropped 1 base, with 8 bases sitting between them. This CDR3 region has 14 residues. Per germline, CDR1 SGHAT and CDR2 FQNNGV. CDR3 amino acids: CASSLLLTNTEAFF. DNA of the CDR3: TGTGCCAGCAGCTTATTGCTAACGAACACTGAAGCTTTCTTT.

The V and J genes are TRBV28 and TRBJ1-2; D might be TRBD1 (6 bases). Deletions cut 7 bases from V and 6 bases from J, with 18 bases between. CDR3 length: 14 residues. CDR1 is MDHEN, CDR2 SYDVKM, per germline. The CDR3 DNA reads TGTGCCAGCACCATCCCAGGGGAAATTCATGGCTACACCTTC. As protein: CASTIPGEIHGYTF.

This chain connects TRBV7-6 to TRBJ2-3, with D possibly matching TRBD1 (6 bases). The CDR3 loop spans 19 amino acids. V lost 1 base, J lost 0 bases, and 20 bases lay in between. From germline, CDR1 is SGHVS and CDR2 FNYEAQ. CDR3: CASSLVVGGTRLSTDTQYF. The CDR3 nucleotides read TGTGCCAGCAGCTTAGTTGTAGGGGGAACCAGACTTAGCACAGATACGCAGTATTTT.

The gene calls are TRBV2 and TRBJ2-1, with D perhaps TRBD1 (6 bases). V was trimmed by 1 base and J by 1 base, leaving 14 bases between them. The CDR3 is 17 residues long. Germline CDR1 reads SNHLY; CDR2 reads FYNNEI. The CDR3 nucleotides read TGTGCCAGCAGTGAAGAGGCAGACAGGACGTCCTACAATGAGCAGTTCTTC. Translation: CASSEEADRTSYNEQFF.

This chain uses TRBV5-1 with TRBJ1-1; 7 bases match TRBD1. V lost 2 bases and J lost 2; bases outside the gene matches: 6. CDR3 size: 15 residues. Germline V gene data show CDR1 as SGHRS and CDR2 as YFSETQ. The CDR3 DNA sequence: TGCGCCAGCAGCTTCACAGGGGCTATAAACACTGAAGCTTTCTTT. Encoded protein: CASSFTGAINTEAFF.

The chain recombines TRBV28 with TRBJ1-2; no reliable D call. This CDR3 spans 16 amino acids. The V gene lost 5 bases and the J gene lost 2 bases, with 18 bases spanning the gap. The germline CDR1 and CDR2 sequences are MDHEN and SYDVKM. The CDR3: CASSHREGGRNYGYTF. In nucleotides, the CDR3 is TGTGCCAGCAGTCACAGAGAGGGTGGGCGGAACTATGGCTACACCTTC.

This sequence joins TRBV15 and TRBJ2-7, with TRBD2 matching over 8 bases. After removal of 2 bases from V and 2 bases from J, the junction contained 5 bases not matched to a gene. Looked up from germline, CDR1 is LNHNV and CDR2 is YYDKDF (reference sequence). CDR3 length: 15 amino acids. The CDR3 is CATSRPPGGAYEQYF. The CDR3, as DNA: TGTGCCACCAGCAGACCCCCGGGGGGGGCCTACGAGCAGTACTTC.

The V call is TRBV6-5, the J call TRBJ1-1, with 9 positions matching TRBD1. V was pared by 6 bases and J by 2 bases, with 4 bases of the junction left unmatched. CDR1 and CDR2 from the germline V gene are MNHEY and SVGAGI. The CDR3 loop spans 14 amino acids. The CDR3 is CASSSGQGNTEAFF. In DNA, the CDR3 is TGTGCCAGCAGCTCGGGACAGGGCAACACTGAAGCTTTCTTT.

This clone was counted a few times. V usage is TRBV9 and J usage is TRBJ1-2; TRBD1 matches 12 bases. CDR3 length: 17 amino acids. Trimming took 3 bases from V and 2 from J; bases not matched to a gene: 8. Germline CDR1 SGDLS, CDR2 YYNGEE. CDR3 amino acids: CASSAGTGGASNYGYTF. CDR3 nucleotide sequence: TGTGCCAGCAGCGCCGGGACAGGGGGCGCGAGCAACTATGGCTACACCTTC.

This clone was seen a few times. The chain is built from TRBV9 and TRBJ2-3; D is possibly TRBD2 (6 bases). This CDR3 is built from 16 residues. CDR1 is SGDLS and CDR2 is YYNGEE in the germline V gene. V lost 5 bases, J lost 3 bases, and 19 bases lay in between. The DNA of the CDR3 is TGTGCCAGCAGTATAGGAGGGCGGGGTGGTACAGATACGCAGTATTTT. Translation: CASSIGGRGGTDTQYF.

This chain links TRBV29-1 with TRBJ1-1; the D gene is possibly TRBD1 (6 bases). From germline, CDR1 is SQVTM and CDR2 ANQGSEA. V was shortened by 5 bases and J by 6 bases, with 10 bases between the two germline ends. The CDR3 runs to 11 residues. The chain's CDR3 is CSVSGVAEAFF. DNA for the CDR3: TGCAGCGTTTCAGGGGTAGCTGAAGCTTTCTTT. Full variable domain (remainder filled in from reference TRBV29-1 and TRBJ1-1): SAVISQKPSRDICQRGTSLTIQCQVDSQVTMMFWYRQQPGQSLTLIATANQGSEATYESGFVIDKFPISRPNLTFSTLTVSNMSPEDSSIYLCSVSGVAEAFFGQGTRLTVV.

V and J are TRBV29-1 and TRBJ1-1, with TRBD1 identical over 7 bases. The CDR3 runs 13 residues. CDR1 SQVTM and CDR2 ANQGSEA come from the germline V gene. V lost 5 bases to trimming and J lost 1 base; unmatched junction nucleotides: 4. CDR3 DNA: TGCAGCGTTCGACAGGGCTCGAACACTGAAGCTTTCTTT. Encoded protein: CSVRQGSNTEAFF.

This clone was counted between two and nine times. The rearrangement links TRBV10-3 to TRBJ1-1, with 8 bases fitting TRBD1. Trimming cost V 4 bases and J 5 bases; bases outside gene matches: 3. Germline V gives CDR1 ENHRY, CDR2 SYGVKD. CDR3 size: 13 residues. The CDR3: CAISGQGKTEAFF. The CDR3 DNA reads TGTGCCATCAGTGGACAGGGGAAAACTGAAGCTTTCTTT.

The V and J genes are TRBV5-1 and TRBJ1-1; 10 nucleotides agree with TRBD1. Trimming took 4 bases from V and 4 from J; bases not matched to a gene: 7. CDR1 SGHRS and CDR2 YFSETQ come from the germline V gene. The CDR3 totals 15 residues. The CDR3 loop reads CASSVRTGGITEAFF. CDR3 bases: TGCGCCAGCAGCGTCAGGACAGGGGGTATCACTGAAGCTTTCTTT.